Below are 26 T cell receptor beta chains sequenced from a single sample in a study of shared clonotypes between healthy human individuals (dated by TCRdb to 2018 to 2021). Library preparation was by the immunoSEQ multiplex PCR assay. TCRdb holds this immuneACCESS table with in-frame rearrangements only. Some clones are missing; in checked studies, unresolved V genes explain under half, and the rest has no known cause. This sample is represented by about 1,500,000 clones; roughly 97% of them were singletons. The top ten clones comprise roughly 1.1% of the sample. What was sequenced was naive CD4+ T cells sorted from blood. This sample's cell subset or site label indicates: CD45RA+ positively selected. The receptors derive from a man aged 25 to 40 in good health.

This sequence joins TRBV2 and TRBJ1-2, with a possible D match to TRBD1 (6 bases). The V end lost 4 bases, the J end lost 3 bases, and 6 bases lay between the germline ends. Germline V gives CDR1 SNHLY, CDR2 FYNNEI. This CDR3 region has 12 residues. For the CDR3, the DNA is TGTGCCAGCAGTGGACAGGACTATGGCTACACCTTC. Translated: CASSGQDYGYTF.

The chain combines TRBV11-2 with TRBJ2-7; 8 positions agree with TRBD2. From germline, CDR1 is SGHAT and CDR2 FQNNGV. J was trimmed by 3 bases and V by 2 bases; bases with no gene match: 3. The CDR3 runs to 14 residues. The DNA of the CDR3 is TGTGCCAGCAGCTTAAGCGGGGGACTCTACGAGCAGTACTTC. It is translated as CASSLSGGLYEQYF.

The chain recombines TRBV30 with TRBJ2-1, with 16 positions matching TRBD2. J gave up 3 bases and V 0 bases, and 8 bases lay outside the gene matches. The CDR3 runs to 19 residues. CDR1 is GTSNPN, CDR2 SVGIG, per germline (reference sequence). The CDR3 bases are TGTGCCTGGAGTGTACTGGGACTAGCGGGAGGGGTCCTCTACAATGAGCAGTTCTTC. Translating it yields CAWSVLGLAGGVLYNEQFF.

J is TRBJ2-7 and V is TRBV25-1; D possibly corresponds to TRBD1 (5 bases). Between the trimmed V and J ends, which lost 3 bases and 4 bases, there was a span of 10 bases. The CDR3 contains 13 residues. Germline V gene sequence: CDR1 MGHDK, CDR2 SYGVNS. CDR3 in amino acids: CASSDGAAYEQYF. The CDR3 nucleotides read TGTGCCAGCAGTGATGGGGCAGCATACGAGCAGTACTTC.

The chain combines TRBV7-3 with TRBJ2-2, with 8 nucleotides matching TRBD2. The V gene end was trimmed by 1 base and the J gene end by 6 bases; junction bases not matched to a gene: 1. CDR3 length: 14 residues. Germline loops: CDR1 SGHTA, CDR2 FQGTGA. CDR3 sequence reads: CASSLNGRAGELFF. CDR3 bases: TGTGCCAGCAGCTTAAACGGGAGGGCCGGGGAGCTGTTTTTT. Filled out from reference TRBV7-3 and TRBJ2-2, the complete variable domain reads GAGVSQTPSNKVTEKGKYVELRCDPISGHTALYWYRQSLGQGPEFLIYFQGTGAADDSGLPNDRFFAVRPEGSVSTLKIQRTERGDSAVYLCASSLNGRAGELFFGEGSRLTVL.

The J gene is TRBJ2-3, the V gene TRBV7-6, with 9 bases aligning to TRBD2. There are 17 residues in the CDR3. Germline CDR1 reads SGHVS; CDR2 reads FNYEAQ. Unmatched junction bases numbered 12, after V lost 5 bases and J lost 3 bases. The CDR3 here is CASSLGSREGRTDTQYF. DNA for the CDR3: TGTGCCAGCAGCCTCGGGTCGCGGGAGGGCCGAACAGATACGCAGTATTTT.

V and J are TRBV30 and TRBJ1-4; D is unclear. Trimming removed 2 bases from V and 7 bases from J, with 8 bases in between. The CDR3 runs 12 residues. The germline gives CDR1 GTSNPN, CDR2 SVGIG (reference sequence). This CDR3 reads CAWSQNREKLFF. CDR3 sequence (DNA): TGTGCCTGGAGTCAAAATCGTGAAAAACTGTTTTTT.

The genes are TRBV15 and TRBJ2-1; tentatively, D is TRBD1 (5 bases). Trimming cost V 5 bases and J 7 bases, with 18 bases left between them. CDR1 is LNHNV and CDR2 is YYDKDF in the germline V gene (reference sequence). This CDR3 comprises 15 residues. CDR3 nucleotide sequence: TGTGCCACCAGCCCCACCAGGGCAATCGGTAATGAGCAGTTCTTC. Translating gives CATSPTRAIGNEQFF.

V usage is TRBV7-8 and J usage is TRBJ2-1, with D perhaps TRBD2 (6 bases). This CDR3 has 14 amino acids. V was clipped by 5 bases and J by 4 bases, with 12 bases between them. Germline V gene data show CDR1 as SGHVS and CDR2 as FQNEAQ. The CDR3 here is CASSDMGLYNEQFF. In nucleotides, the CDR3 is TGTGCCAGCAGCGACATGGGACTTTACAATGAGCAGTTCTTC.

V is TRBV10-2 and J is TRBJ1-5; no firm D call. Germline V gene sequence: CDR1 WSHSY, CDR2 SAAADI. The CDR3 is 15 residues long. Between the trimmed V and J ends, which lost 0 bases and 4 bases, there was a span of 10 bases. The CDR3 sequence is CASSESGIPNQPQHF. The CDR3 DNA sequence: TGCGCCAGCAGTGAGTCTGGGATCCCAAATCAGCCCCAGCATTTT.

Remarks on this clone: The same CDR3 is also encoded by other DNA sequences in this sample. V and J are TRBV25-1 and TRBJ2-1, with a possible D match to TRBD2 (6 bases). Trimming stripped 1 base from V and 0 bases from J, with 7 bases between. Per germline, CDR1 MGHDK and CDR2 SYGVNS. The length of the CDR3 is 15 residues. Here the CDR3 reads CASSELGGSYNEQFF. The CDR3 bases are TGTGCCAGCAGTGAATTGGGGGGCTCCTACAATGAGCAGTTCTTC.

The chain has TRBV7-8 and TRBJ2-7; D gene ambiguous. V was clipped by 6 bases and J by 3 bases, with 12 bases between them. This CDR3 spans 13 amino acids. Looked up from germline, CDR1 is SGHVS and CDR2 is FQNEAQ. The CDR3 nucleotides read TGTGCCAGCAGAAAAGGGCCCTACTACGAGCAGTACTTC. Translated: CASRKGPYYEQYF. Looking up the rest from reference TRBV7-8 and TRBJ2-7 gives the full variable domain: GAGVSQSPRYKVAKRGQDVALRCDPISGHVSLFWYQQALGQGPEFLTYFQNEAQLDKSGLPSDRFFAERPEGSVSTLKIQRTQQEDSAVYLCASRKGPYYEQYFGPGTRLTVT.

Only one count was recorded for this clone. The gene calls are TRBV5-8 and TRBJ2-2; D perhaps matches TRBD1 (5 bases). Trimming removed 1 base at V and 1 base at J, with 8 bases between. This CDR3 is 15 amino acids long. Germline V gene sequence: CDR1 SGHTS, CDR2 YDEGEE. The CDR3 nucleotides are TGTGCCAGCAGCTTGTCAGGACAGAACACCGGGGAGCTGTTTTTT. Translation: CASSLSGQNTGELFF.

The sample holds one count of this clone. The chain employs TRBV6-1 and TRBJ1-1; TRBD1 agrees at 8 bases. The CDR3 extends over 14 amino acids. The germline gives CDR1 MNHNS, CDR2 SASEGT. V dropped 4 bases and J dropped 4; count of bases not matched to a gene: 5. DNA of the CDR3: TGTGCCAGCAGTGCTGGACAGGGAGTCACTGAAGCTTTCTTT. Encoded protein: CASSAGQGVTEAFF.

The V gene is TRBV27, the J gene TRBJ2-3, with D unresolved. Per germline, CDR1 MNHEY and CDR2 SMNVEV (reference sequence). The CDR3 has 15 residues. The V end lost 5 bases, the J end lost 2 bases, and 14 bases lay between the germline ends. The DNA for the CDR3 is TGTGCCAGCAGTATGACCGGAGCCGACACAGATACGCAGTATTTT. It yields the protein CASSMTGADTDTQYF.

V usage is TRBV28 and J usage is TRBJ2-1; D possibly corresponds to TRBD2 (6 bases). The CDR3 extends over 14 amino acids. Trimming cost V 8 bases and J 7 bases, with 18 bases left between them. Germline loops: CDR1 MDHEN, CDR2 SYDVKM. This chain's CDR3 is CASRWGEPRNEQFF. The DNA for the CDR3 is TGTGCCAGCCGTTGGGGGGAGCCTAGGAATGAGCAGTTCTTC.

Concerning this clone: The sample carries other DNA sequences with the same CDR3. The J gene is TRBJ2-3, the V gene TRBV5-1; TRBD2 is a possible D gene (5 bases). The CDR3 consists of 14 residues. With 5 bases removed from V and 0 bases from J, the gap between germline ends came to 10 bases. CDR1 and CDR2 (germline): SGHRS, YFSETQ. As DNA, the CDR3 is TGCGCCAGCAGTTTAGCGACTAGCACAGATACGCAGTATTTT. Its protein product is CASSLATSTDTQYF.

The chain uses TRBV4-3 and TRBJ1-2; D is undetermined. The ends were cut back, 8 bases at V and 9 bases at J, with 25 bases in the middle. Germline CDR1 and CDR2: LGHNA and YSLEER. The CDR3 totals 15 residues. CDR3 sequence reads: CASSPAGGPIYRYTF. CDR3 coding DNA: TGCGCCAGCTCTCCCGCGGGAGGGCCTATATATCGCTACACCTTC.

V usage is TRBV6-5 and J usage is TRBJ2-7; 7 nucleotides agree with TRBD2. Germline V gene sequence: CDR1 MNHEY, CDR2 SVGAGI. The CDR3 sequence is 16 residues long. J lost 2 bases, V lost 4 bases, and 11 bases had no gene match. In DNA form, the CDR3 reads TGTGCCAGCAGTTCGCGTACCGGGACTATGACCTACGAGCAGTACTTC. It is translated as CASSSRTGTMTYEQYF.

The CDR3 sequence: CASSQDGGQPQHF. The CDR3 region has the DNA TGCGCCAGCAGCCAAGATGGGGGTCAGCCCCAGCATTTT. V and J are TRBV4-3 and TRBJ1-5; TRBD1 might be the D (5 bases). Per germline, CDR1 LGHNA and CDR2 YSLEER. V was shortened by 0 bases and J by 6 bases, with 6 bases between the two germline ends. This CDR3 is built from 13 residues.

CDR3 sequence reads: CATKFTAGSYEQYF. The CDR3 bases are TGTGCCACGAAATTCACCGCGGGCTCCTACGAGCAGTACTTC. V usage is TRBV2 and J usage is TRBJ2-7; tentatively, D is TRBD2 (5 bases). This CDR3 contains 14 residues. Germline V lookup: CDR1 SNHLY, CDR2 FYNNEI. With 10 bases removed from V and 0 bases from J, the gap between germline ends came to 16 bases.

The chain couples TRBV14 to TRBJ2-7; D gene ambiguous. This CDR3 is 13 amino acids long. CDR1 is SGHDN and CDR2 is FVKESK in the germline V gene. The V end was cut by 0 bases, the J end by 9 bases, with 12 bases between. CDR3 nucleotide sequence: TGTGCCAGCAGCCAAGATCTGAGGACGGCGCAGTACTTC. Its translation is CASSQDLRTAQYF.

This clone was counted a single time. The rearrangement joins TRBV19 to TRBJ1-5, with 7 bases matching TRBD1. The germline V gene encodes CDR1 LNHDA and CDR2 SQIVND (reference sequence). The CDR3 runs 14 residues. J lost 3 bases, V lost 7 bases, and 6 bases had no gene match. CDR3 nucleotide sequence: TGTGCCAGTAATGTCAGGGGGTCCAATCAGCCCCAGCATTTT. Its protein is CASNVRGSNQPQHF.

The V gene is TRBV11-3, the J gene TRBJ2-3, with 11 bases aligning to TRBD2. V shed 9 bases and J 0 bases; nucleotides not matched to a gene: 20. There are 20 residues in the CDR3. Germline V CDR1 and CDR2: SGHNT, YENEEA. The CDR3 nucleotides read TGTGCCAGGACACGTTACCTGGGACTAGCGGAACAAACTAGCACAGATACGCAGTATTTT. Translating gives CARTRYLGLAEQTSTDTQYF.

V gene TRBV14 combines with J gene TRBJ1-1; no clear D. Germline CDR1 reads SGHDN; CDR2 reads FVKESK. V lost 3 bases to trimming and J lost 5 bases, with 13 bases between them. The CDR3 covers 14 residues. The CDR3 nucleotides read TGTGCCAGCAGCCAGGAAACCGCGCGAACTGAAGCTTTCTTT. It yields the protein CASSQETARTEAFF.

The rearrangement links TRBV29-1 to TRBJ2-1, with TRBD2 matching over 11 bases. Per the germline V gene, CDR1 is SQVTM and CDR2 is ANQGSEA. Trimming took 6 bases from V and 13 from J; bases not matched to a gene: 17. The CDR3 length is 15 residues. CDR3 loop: CSVGLAGGPLGPQFF. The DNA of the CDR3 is TGCAGCGTGGGGCTAGCGGGAGGCCCTCTCGGACCTCAGTTCTTC.